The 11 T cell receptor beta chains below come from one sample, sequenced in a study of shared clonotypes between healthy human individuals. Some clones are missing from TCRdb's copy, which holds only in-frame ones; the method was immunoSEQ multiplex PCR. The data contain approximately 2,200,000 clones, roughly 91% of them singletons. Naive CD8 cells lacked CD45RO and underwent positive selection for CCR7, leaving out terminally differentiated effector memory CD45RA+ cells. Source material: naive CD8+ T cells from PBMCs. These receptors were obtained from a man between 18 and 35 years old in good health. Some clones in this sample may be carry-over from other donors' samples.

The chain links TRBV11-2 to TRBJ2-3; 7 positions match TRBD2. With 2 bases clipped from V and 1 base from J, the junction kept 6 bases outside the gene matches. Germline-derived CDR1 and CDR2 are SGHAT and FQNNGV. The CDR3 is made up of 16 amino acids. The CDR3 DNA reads TGTGCCAGCAGCTTATTTAAGCGGGAAGGCACAGATACGCAGTATTTT. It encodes CASSLFKREGTDTQYF. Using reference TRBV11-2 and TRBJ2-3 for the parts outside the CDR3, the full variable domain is EAGVAQSPRYKIIEKRQSVAFWCNPISGHATLYWYQQILGQGPKLLIQFQNNGVVDDSQLPKDRFSAERLKGVDSTLKIQPAKLEDSAVYLCASSLFKREGTDTQYFGPGTRLTVL.

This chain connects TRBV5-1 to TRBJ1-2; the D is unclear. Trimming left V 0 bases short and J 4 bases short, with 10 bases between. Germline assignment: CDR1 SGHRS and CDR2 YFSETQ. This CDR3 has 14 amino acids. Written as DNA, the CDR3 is TGCGCCAGCAGCTTGGCGCAGCGTCTCTATGGCTACACCTTC. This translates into CASSLAQRLYGYTF.

CDR3 residues: CASSEFGYNEQFF. The CDR3 region has the DNA TGTGCCAGCAGTGAATTCGGATACAATGAGCAGTTCTTC. This chain uses TRBV25-1 with TRBJ2-1; D gene ambiguous. Germline CDR1 and CDR2: MGHDK and SYGVNS. This CDR3 region has 13 residues. V dropped 1 base and J dropped 4 bases, with 5 bases sitting between them.

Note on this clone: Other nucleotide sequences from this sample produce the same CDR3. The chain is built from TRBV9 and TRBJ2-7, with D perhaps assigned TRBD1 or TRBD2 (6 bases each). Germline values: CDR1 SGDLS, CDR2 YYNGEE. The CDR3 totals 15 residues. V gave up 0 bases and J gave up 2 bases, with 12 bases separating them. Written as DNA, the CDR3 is TGTGCCAGCAGCGTAGGAGGGGGGTTAACCTACGAGCAGTACTTC. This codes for CASSVGGGLTYEQYF.

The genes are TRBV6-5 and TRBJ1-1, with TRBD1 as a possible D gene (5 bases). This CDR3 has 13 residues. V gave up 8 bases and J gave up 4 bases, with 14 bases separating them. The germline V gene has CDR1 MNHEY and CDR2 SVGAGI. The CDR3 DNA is TGTGCCAGCGCCCTAGATGGGGGCACTGAAGCTTTCTTT. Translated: CASALDGGTEAFF.

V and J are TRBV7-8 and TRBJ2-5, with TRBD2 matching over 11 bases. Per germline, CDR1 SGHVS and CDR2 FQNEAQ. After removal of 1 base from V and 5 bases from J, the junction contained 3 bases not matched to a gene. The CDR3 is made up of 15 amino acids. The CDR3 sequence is CASSLGASGRETQYF. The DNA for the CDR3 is TGTGCCAGCAGCTTAGGGGCTAGCGGGAGGGAGACCCAGTACTTC.

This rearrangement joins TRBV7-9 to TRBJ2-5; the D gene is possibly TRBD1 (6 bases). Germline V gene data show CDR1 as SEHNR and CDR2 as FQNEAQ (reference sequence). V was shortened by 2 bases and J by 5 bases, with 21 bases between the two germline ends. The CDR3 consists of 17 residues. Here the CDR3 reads CASSLPPEGHGLETQYF. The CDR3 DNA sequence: TGTGCCAGCAGCTTACCCCCCGAGGGACACGGGCTGGAGACCCAGTACTTC.

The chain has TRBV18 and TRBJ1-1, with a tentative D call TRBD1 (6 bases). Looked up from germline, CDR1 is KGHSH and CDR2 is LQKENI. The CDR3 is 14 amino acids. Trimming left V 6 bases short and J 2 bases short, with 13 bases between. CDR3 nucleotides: TGTGCCAGCTCCCAGGACAGATTTAACACTGAAGCTTTCTTT. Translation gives CASSQDRFNTEAFF. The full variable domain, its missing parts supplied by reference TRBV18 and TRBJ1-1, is NAGVMQNPRHLVRRRGQEARLRCSPMKGHSHVYWYRQLPEEGLKFMVYLQKENIIDESGMPKERFSAEFPKEGPSILRIQQVVRGDSAAYFCASSQDRFNTEAFFGQGTRLTVV.

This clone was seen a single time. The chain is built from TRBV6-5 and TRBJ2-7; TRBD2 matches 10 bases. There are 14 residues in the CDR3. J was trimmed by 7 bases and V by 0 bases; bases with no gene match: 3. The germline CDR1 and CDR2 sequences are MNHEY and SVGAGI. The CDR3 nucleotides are TGTGCCAGCAGTTACTCGGGACTAGCGAGGGAGCAGTACTTC. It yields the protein CASSYSGLAREQYF.

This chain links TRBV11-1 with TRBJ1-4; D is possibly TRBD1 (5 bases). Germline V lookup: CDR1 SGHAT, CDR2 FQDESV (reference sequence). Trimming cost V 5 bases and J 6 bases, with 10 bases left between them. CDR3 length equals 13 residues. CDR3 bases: TGTGCCAGCAGCGCGGGACGGGATGAAAAACTGTTTTTT. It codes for CASSAGRDEKLFF. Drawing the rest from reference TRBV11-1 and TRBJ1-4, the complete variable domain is EAEVAQSPRYKITEKSQAVAFWCDPISGHATLYWYRQILGQGPELLVQFQDESVVDDSQLPKDRFSAERLKGVDSTLKIQPAELGDSAMYLCASSAGRDEKLFFGSGTQLSVL.

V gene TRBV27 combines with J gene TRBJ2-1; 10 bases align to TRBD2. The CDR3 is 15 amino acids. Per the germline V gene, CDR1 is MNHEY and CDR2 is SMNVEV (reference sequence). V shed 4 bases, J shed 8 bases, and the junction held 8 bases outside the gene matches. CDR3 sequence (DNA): TGTGCCAGCAGTTCCCTAGCGGGAGCTCTTGATGAGCAGTTCTTC. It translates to CASSSLAGALDEQFF.